The 8 T cell receptor beta chains presented below share a single source sample, sequenced in a study of cytomegalovirus exposure and HLA in healthy donors. Primers for the PCR totalled 60 Vbeta and 13 Jbeta. Some clones are missing from TCRdb's copy, which holds only in-frame ones; the method was immunoSEQ multiplex PCR. This sample yields a few hundred thousand clones, of which 83% are seen a single time; 1.3% to 1.5% belongs to the top ten. The sample comprised PBMCs. The receptors originated from a girl aged 10-17 years in good health and CMV-seronegative.

This clone was observed once. The genes are TRBV5-1 and TRBJ2-7, with 12 bases identical to TRBD2. The germline gives CDR1 SGHRS, CDR2 YFSETQ. V was clipped by 4 bases and J by 7 bases; unmatched bases: 9. The CDR3 totals 15 residues. Here the CDR3 reads CASSQRLAGAEEQYF. CDR3 DNA: TGCGCCAGCAGCCAAAGACTAGCGGGGGCGGAAGAGCAGTACTTC.

This clone was picked up one time. This chain uses TRBV5-4 with TRBJ2-5; tentative D call: TRBD1 (6 bases). This CDR3 comprises 15 residues. V lost 5 bases and J 2 bases, leaving 16 bases between the germline ends. Germline V gives CDR1 SGHNT, CDR2 YYREEE (reference sequence). In DNA form, the CDR3 reads TGTGCCAGCAGGCTGGGGACACGAGGACAAGAGACCCAGTACTTC. This gives the protein CASRLGTRGQETQYF.

The chain carries TRBV30 and TRBJ2-5; D perhaps matches TRBD1 (6 bases). The CDR3 runs to 15 residues. Trimming cost V 1 base and J 2 bases, with 14 bases left between them. Germline V lookup: CDR1 GTSNPN, CDR2 SVGIG (reference sequence). In DNA, the CDR3 is TGTGCCTGGAGTGGGGGGCAGGGTATTCAAGAGACCCAGTACTTC. It specifies CAWSGGQGIQETQYF. Full variable domain (outside the CDR3, taken from reference TRBV30 and TRBJ2-5): SQTIHQWPATLVQPVGSPLSLECTVEGTSNPNLYWYRQAAGRGLQLLFYSVGIGQISSEVPQNLSASRPQDRQFILSSKKLLLSDSGFYLCAWSGGQGIQETQYFGPGTRLLVL.

This rearrangement joins TRBV6-1 to TRBJ1-4, with 9 positions matching TRBD1. Germline assignment: CDR1 MNHNS and CDR2 SASEGT. CDR3 length: 17 amino acids. V lost 3 bases, J lost 7 bases, and 12 bases stayed unmatched. The CDR3 region is CASSDIRTGVGGEKLFF. CDR3 DNA sequence: TGTGCCAGCAGTGATATCCGGACAGGGGTTGGTGGTGAAAAACTGTTTTTT.

This clone was observed a handful of times. V is TRBV7-8 and J is TRBJ2-7; 8 bases match TRBD1. J lost 6 bases, V lost 5 bases, and 6 bases had no gene match. Per germline, CDR1 SGHVS and CDR2 FQNEAQ. The CDR3 extends over 13 amino acids. As DNA, the CDR3 is TGTGCCAGCAGCCTATGGACAGGGAGCGAGCAGTACTTC. Protein: CASSLWTGSEQYF.

The V gene is TRBV10-3, the J gene TRBJ2-5; TRBD2 agrees at 8 bases. The junction had 10 bases not matched to a gene; V was cut back by 6 bases and J by 4 bases. Germline-derived CDR1 and CDR2 are ENHRY and SYGVKD. The CDR3 runs to 15 residues. The CDR3 DNA reads as TGTGCCATCAGCTCCTCGGGAGGGATGGGAGAGACCCAGTACTTC. Translation: CAISSSGGMGETQYF.

Regarding this clone: The same CDR3 is also encoded by other DNA sequences in this sample. V gene TRBV9 combines with J gene TRBJ2-7, with D maybe TRBD2 (6 bases). The V end lost 0 bases, the J end lost 2 bases, and 12 bases lay between the germline ends. The germline V gene has CDR1 SGDLS and CDR2 YYNGEE. This CDR3 contains 15 residues. DNA for the CDR3: TGTGCCAGCAGCGTAGGACTAGATGGTGCCTACGAGCAGTACTTC. It yields the protein CASSVGLDGAYEQYF.

The chain is built from TRBV7-2 and TRBJ2-5; a weak D match, TRBD2 (5 bases). The CDR3 totals 17 residues. Per germline, CDR1 SGHTA and CDR2 FQGNSA. V was shortened by 5 bases and J by 2 bases, with 21 bases between the two germline ends. The CDR3 DNA sequence: TGTGCCAGCAGCGATAAAGGACTTGCGAGTACTCAAGAGACCCAGTACTTC. This translates into CASSDKGLASTQETQYF.